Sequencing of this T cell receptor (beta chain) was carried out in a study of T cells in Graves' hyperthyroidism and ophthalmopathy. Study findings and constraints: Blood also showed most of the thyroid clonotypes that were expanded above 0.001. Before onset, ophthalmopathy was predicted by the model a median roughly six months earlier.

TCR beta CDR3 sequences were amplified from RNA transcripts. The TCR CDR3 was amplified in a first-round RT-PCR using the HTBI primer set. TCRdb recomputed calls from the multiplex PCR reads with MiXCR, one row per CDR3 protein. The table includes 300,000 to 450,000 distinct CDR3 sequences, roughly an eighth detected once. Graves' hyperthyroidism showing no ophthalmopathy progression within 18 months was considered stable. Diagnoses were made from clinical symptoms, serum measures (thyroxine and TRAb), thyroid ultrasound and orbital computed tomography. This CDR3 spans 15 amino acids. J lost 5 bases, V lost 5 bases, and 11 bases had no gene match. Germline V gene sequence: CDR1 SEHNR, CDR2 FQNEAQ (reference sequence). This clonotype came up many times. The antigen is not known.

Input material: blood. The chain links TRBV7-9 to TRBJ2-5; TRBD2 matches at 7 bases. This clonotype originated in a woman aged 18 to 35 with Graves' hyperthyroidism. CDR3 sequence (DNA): TGTGCCAGCAGCGCCCCAGAGGGAGGGGACGAGACCCAGTACTTC. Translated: CASSAPEGGDETQYF.